This T cell receptor (beta chain) came from a study of long-term antiretroviral therapy in people with HIV. Before they underwent DNA extraction, samples held about 1-10 million cryopreserved PBMC. V gave up 1 base and J gave up 4 bases; unmatched junction bases: 3. Germline-derived CDR1 and CDR2 are LGHNA and YSLEER. CDR3 size: 16 residues. Details on this clone: Its specificity is unknown.

Researchers report immunoSEQ v3.0 was run at survey level. The table came from immunoSEQ multiplex PCR; TCRdb's copy has only in-frame clones and leaves some out. The sample contains 30,000 or so clones, around 85% of which appear only once. General study findings and limits: Pre-ART clonal expansions dominated every time point's repertoire.

This receptor was identified in a young man with HIV. The sequenced sample was unsorted PBMCs, obtained 0.8 years before starting antiretroviral therapy. The chain is built from TRBV4-3 and TRBJ2-3; TRBD2 matches at 12 bases. The CDR3 DNA follows: TGCGCCAGCAGCCAAGTTGGACTAGCGGGATCAGATACGCAGTATTTT. This codes for CASSQVGLAGSDTQYF.